This paragraph covers one T cell receptor beta chain sequence. The antigen remains undetermined. Nominally healthy donors were sampled, though unrecorded immune exposures were likely. The CDR3 is 15 residues long. Germline assignment: CDR1 SGHRS and CDR2 YFSETQ. Trimming removed 3 bases from V and 3 bases from J, with 15 bases in between. The sample is drawn from a study of cytomegalovirus exposure and HLA in healthy donors. As for the study in general: Unique TCR beta sequences numbering over 100 million came from 190 million or so T cells in an earlier analysis. Whole-study results and caveats: Analyzed later, association rates of TCRs varied across HLA loci, with DRB1 most and HLA-C fewest. More clonal expansion characterized HLA-associated TCR beta chains than equally common others in a later analysis.

PCR amplification relied on 60 Vbeta primers (plus 13 Jbeta primers). Sequencing used immunoSEQ multiplex PCR; TCRdb keeps in-frame clones, though not all of them. The sample has about 280,000 clones; 70% to 90% are singletons. This rearrangement joins TRBV5-1 to TRBJ1-2; D perhaps matches TRBD1 (6 bases). This TCR came from a woman younger than 30 in good health and CMV-seronegative. The sequenced sample was PBMCs. The DNA for the CDR3 is TGCGCCAGCAGCTCCTCTGGGGGGGCGGACTATGGCTACACCTTC. Its protein is CASSSSGGADYGYTF.